Following are 22 T cell receptor beta chains from one sample sequenced in a study of shared clonotypes between healthy human individuals. TCRdb keeps only in-frame clones here, not all; method: immunoSEQ multiplex PCR. Altogether some 2.3 million clones are present, 85% to 95% being singletons, with the ten largest covering 0.3% to 0.4%. Sequencing was done on a sample of naive CD4+ T cells from PBMCs. Described subset: CD45RA+ positively selected. These receptor sequences come from a man aged 18 to 35 in good health. Some clones in this sample may be carry-over from other donors' samples.

The chain carries TRBV30 and TRBJ2-1; 7 bases match TRBD1. The germline CDR1 and CDR2 sequences are GTSNPN and SVGIG (reference sequence). Losses at the gene ends were 4 bases for V and 6 bases for J; bases not matched to a gene: 3. The CDR3 has 12 residues. CDR3 in DNA: TGTGCCTGGAAAGGGACAGCCAATGAGCAGTTCTTC. It yields the protein CAWKGTANEQFF.

This clone showed up just a few times. V is TRBV28 and J is TRBJ1-2; 7 bases map to TRBD1. The CDR3 spans 14 residues. CDR1 is MDHEN, CDR2 SYDVKM, per germline. With 3 bases clipped from V and 4 bases from J, the junction kept 5 bases outside the gene matches. The CDR3 coding sequence is TGTGCCAGCAGTTTGCCGGGACAGCTCTATGGCTACACCTTC. Translation: CASSLPGQLYGYTF.

The chain has TRBV7-3 and TRBJ2-6; possibly TRBD1 or TRBD2 for D (5 bases each). Trimming took off 3 bases at V and 0 bases at J, with 6 bases between the two ends. This CDR3 has 15 residues. Looked up from germline, CDR1 is SGHTA and CDR2 is FQGTGA. CDR3 sequence reads: CASSFGGSGANVLTF. CDR3 DNA: TGTGCCAGCAGCTTTGGGGGCTCTGGGGCCAACGTCCTGACTTTC.

V usage is TRBV5-6 and J usage is TRBJ2-3; TRBD1 aligns across 8 bases. The V gene end was trimmed by 4 bases and the J gene end by 2 bases; junction bases not matched to a gene: 6. This CDR3 has 15 residues. CDR1 and CDR2 from the germline V gene are SGHDT and YYEEEE. The CDR3 reads CASSPDRDLTDTQYF. The CDR3 nucleotides are TGTGCCAGCAGCCCGGACAGGGACCTCACAGATACGCAGTATTTT.

The V call is TRBV5-1, the J call TRBJ1-6, with TRBD1 matching 8 bases. This CDR3 contains 14 residues. In germline, CDR1 is SGHRS, CDR2 YFSETQ. Trimming cost V 4 bases and J 9 bases; bases outside gene matches: 6. CDR3 region: CASSPRQGRSPLHF. The CDR3, as DNA: TGCGCCAGCAGCCCCAGACAGGGGCGTTCACCCCTCCACTTT.

The genes are TRBV28 and TRBJ1-5; the D is unclear. CDR3 size: 15 residues. Germline lookup yields CDR1 MDHEN and CDR2 SYDVKM. V was shortened by 4 bases and J by 0 bases, with 10 bases between the two germline ends. The CDR3: CASSSGTLSNQPQHF. The CDR3 DNA reads as TGTGCCAGCAGTTCAGGAACGCTTAGCAATCAGCCCCAGCATTTT. Filled out from reference TRBV28 and TRBJ1-5, the complete variable domain reads DVKVTQSSRYLVKRTGEKVFLECVQDMDHENMFWYRQDPGLGLRLIYFSYDVKMKEKGDIPEGYSVSREKKERFSLILESASTNQTSMYLCASSSGTLSNQPQHFGDGTRLSIL.

The chain couples TRBV19 to TRBJ1-5; no firm D call. The CDR3 has 16 amino acids. V lost 3 bases, J lost 5 bases, and 17 bases lay in between. The germline gives CDR1 LNHDA, CDR2 SQIVND (reference sequence). The CDR3 is CASSMGWGGGDQPQHF. In DNA, the CDR3 is TGTGCCAGTAGTATGGGGTGGGGAGGAGGCGATCAGCCCCAGCATTTT.

This clone was recorded once. V and J are TRBV19 and TRBJ2-3; D ambiguous. Germline assignment: CDR1 LNHDA and CDR2 SQIVND (reference sequence). The germline V and J ends were trimmed by 7 bases and 0 bases, with 11 bases remaining between them. The CDR3 is 14 residues long. The CDR3 bases are TGTGCCAGTAAGGCATCCACTAGCACAGATACGCAGTATTTT. Translating gives CASKASTSTDTQYF.

Concerning this clone: Other DNA sequences in the same sample also yield this CDR3. The rearrangement joins TRBV18 to TRBJ2-1, with 15 nucleotides matching TRBD2. The V and J ends lost 2 bases and 7 bases, in that order; junction bases with no gene match: 0. Germline CDR1 and CDR2: KGHSH and LQKENI. The CDR3 sequence is 15 residues long. The CDR3 nucleotides read TGTGCCAGCTCACCAGGGACTAGCGGGAGGAATGAGCAGTTCTTC. As protein: CASSPGTSGRNEQFF.

This clone occurred once. The V gene is TRBV4-1, the J gene TRBJ2-2; a possible D gene is TRBD2 (6 bases). The CDR3 sequence is 16 residues long. CDR1 is MGHRA, CDR2 YSYEKL, per germline. V lost 1 base and J 6 bases, leaving 15 bases between the germline ends. The CDR3 DNA sequence: TGCGCCAGCAGCCAAGGTCGGAGGGTTAGAGCCGGGGAGCTGTTTTTT. Translated: CASSQGRRVRAGELFF.

This chain links TRBV28 with TRBJ2-7; tentatively, D is TRBD1 (6 bases). CDR1 and CDR2 (germline): MDHEN, SYDVKM. This CDR3 has 15 amino acids. V gave up 4 bases and J gave up 4 bases, with 17 bases separating them. The CDR3, as DNA: TGTGCCAGCAGTTGGGACACCCGAAGATCGTACGAGCAGTACTTC. Its protein product is CASSWDTRRSYEQYF.

The chain combines TRBV28 with TRBJ2-7; 7 bases line up with TRBD1. The CDR3 is made up of 15 amino acids. Germline V gene data show CDR1 as MDHEN and CDR2 as SYDVKM. Trimming at V came to 6 bases and at J to 4 bases, leaving 12 bases not matched to a gene. The chain's CDR3 is CASSPASLQGYEQYF. DNA of the CDR3: TGTGCCAGCAGCCCGGCCAGTCTACAGGGGTACGAGCAGTACTTC. The whole variable domain, filled in from reference TRBV28 and TRBJ2-7, reads DVKVTQSSRYLVKRTGEKVFLECVQDMDHENMFWYRQDPGLGLRLIYFSYDVKMKEKGDIPEGYSVSREKKERFSLILESASTNQTSMYLCASSPASLQGYEQYFGPGTRLTVT.

V is TRBV9 and J is TRBJ2-5, with D uncertain. CDR1 is SGDLS, CDR2 YYNGEE, per germline. CDR3 length: 12 residues. V was pared by 4 bases and J by 5 bases, with 9 bases between. DNA of the CDR3: TGTGCCAGCAGCCTCCCCAGGGAGACCCAGTACTTC. Translated, it gives CASSLPRETQYF.

Points on this clone: Other DNA sequences in the sample encode the same CDR3. CDR3 sequence: CASSLVAGSSTDTQYF. CDR3 DNA: TGTGCCAGCAGCTTGGTAGCGGGGTCTAGCACAGATACGCAGTATTTT. The chain employs TRBV7-9 and TRBJ2-3; 8 bases match TRBD2. Germline V gene sequence: CDR1 SEHNR, CDR2 FQNEAQ (reference sequence). The V and J ends lost 3 bases and 0 bases, in that order; junction bases with no gene match: 5. This CDR3 contains 16 residues.

J is TRBJ2-2 and V is TRBV9; 8 nucleotides line up with TRBD2. The CDR3 totals 15 residues. With 4 bases clipped from V and 4 bases from J, the junction kept 6 bases outside the gene matches. The V gene's germline CDR1 is SGDLS and CDR2 YYNGEE. The CDR3 DNA reads as TGTGCCAGCAGCCCCCGGGGGGGAGGCACCGGGGAGCTGTTTTTT. Translated: CASSPRGGGTGELFF.

The chain carries TRBV28 and TRBJ1-4; 8 nucleotides match TRBD1. The CDR3 is 15 amino acids. From germline, CDR1 is MDHEN and CDR2 SYDVKM. Germline trimming cut 6 bases from V and 5 bases from J; bases unmatched to any gene: 8. The CDR3 reads CASRSRTGLNEKLFF. The DNA for the CDR3 is TGTGCCAGCAGGAGCCGGACAGGGCTGAATGAAAAACTGTTTTTT.

V gene TRBV6-1 combines with J gene TRBJ2-7; 10 bases fit TRBD1. CDR3 size: 17 residues. Germline V CDR1 and CDR2: MNHNS, SASEGT. V shed 0 bases and J 5 bases; nucleotides not matched to a gene: 10. The CDR3 protein is CASSEALWDRGIHEQYF. The CDR3 DNA follows: TGTGCCAGCAGTGAAGCGCTGTGGGACAGGGGCATCCACGAGCAGTACTTC.

This clone has only one observation. V is TRBV5-1 and J is TRBJ2-7; TRBD2 might be the D (5 bases). Looked up from germline, CDR1 is SGHRS and CDR2 is YFSETQ. CDR3 length equals 15 residues. Between the trimmed V and J ends, which lost 0 bases and 2 bases, there was a span of 12 bases. This CDR3 is CASSLAKAGPYEQYF. In nucleotides, the CDR3 is TGCGCCAGCAGCTTGGCCAAGGCGGGTCCCTACGAGCAGTACTTC.

V and J are TRBV6-1 and TRBJ2-6, with D perhaps matching TRBD2 (7 bases). The germline V gene encodes CDR1 MNHNS and CDR2 SASEGT. V gave up 2 bases and J gave up 0 bases, with 11 bases separating them. The CDR3 has 17 residues. CDR3 in DNA: TGTGCCAGCAGTGAAAGGGGGGGCGGCTCTGGGGCCAACGTCCTGACTTTC. This encodes CASSERGGGSGANVLTF.

This rearrangement joins TRBV7-9 to TRBJ2-3, with 7 bases that match TRBD2. Germline V gene sequence: CDR1 SEHNR, CDR2 FQNEAQ (reference sequence). Trimming cost V 8 bases and J 4 bases; bases outside gene matches: 9. There are 14 residues in the CDR3. CDR3 residues: CASPGRRDADTQYF. The CDR3 DNA is TGTGCCAGCCCCGGGAGGCGGGACGCAGATACGCAGTATTTT.

The J gene is TRBJ2-3, the V gene TRBV5-4; TRBD1 agrees at 11 bases. V was pared by 5 bases and J by 0 bases, with 8 bases of the junction left unmatched. The germline V gene encodes CDR1 SGHNT and CDR2 YYREEE (reference sequence). This CDR3 region has 17 residues. CDR3 loop: CASSRDRGTASTDTQYF. For the CDR3, the DNA is TGTGCCAGCAGTCGGGACAGGGGGACGGCTAGCACAGATACGCAGTATTTT.

This clone was observed a few times. V and J are TRBV18 and TRBJ1-1; no definite D call. V gave up 2 bases and J gave up 7 bases, with 11 bases separating them. In germline, CDR1 is KGHSH, CDR2 LQKENI. The CDR3 runs to 13 residues. Here the CDR3 DNA reads TGTGCCAGCTCACCATCAACTAGGGATGAAGCTTTCTTT. It codes for CASSPSTRDEAFF.